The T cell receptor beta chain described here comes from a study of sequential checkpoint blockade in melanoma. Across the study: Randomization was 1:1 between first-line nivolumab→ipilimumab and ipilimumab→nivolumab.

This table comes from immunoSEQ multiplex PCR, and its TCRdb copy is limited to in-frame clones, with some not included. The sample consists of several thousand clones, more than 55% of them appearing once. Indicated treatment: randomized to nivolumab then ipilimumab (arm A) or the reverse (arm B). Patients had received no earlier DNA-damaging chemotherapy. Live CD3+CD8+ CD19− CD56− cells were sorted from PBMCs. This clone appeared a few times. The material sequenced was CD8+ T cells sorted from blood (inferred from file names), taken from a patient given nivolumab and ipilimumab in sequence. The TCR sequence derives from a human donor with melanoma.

The CDR3 protein is CASSDSPLGSPLHF. In nucleotides, the CDR3 is TGTGCCAGCAGCGACAGTCCTCTGGGATCACCCCTCCACTTT. The chain links TRBV7-9 to TRBJ1-6; possible D gene TRBD1, 5 bases. The CDR3 runs 14 residues. The germline gives CDR1 SEHNR, CDR2 FQNEAQ (reference sequence). V lost 5 bases, J lost 10 bases, and 15 bases lay in between.